This T cell receptor beta chain came from a study of T cell responses to AZD1222 COVID-19 vaccine. Study-wide context: Second-dose schedules of about 4 or about 12 weeks were combined.

Regarding the study as a whole: Donors in the cohort were predominantly white British and more often female, and clonal diversity was possibly underestimated.

This table comes from immunoSEQ multiplex PCR, and its TCRdb copy is limited to in-frame clones, with some not included. The sample has over 150,000 clones; 80% to 90% are singletons. The CDR3 is 19 amino acids. V lost 0 bases and J 6 bases, leaving 23 bases between the germline ends. CDR1 is LGHNA, CDR2 YNFKEQ, per germline. For this clone: The antigen remains unidentified.

This sequence was found in an adult in good health. The starting material was peripheral blood, obtained on day 0 of AZD1222 vaccination. The chain has TRBV4-2 and TRBJ1-4, with TRBD1 as a possible D gene (5 bases). The DNA of the CDR3 is TGTGCCAGCAGCCAAGACTTCGGAGCAGGGTGGGGTGGGGATGAAAAACTGTTTTTT. It is translated as CASSQDFGAGWGGDEKLFF.